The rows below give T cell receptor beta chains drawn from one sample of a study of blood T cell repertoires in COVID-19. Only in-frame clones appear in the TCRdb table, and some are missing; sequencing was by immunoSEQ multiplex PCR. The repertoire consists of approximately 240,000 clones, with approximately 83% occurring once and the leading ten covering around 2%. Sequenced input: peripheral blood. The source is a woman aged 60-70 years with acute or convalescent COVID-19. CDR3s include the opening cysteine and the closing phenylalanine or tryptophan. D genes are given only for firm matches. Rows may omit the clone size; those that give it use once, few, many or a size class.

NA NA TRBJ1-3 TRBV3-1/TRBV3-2 CASSLRSSGNTIYF TGTGCCAGCAGCCTCCGGAGTTCTGGAAACACCATATATTTT
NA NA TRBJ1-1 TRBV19 CASSMGLRKTMNTEAFF TGTGCCAGTAGTATGGGACTCCGGAAGACCATGAACACTGAAGCTTTCTTT
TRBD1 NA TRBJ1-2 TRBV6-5 CASSWDRDDYGYTF TGTGCCAGCAGTTGGGACAGGGATGACTATGGCTACACCTTC
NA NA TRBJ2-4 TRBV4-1 CASSQAGATRNIQYF TGCGCCAGCAGCCAAGCCGGTGCGACAAGAAACATTCAGTACTTC
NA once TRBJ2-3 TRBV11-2 CASSLEGSTTDTQYF TGTGCCAGCAGCTTAGAGGGCAGTACCACAGATACGCAGTATTTT
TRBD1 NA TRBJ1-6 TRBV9 CASSGLGQGNSPLHF TGTGCCAGCAGCGGCCTGGGACAGGGAAATTCACCCCTCCACTTT
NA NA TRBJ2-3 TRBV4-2 CASSQAGTDTQYF TGTGCCAGCAGCCAAGCGGGAACAGATACGCAGTATTTT
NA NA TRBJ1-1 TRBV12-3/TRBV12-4 CASSRQTNTEAFF TGTGCCAGCAGTCGACAGACGAACACTGAAGCTTTCTTT
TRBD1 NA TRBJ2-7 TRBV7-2 CASSLQTGTGYEQYF TGTGCCAGCAGCCTCCAAACCGGGACAGGGTACGAGCAGTACTTC
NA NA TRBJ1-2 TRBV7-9 CASSLGGWGQGGGYTF TGTGCCAGCAGCTTAGGCGGATGGGGGCAGGGCGGTGGCTACACCTTC
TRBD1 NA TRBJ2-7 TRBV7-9 CASSPPGTGNYEQYF TGTGCCAGCAGCCCCCCCGGGACAGGGAACTACGAGCAGTACTTC
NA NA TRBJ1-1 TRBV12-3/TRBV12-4 CASSLHRGTEAFF TGTGCCAGCAGTTTGCACCGGGGGACTGAAGCTTTCTTT
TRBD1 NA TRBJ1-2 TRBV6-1 CASSEKGALPGQGRNNYGYTF TGTGCCAGCAGTGAAAAGGGGGCTCTCCCGGGACAGGGACGGAATAACTATGGCTACACCTTC
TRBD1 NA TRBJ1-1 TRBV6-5 CASSYSSRGHAEAFF TGTGCCAGCAGTTACTCGAGCAGGGGGCATGCTGAAGCTTTCTTT
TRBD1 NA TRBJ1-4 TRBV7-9 CASSLAGGGNEKLFF TGTGCCAGCAGCTTAGCAGGGGGCGGTAATGAAAAACTGTTTTTT
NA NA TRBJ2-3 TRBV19 CASSMTASTQYF TGTGCCAGTAGTATGACAGCTAGTACGCAGTATTTT
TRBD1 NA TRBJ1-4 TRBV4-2 CASSQESIQGINEKLFF TGTGCCAGCAGCCAAGAGAGCATACAGGGGATTAATGAAAAACTGTTTTTT
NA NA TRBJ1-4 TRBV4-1 CASSLTAGEKLFF TGCGCCAGCAGCCTCACGGCAGGAGAAAAACTGTTTTTT
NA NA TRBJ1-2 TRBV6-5 CASSYSRSQADGYTF TGTGCCAGCAGTTACTCGAGATCACAGGCCGATGGCTACACCTTC
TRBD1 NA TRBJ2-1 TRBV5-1 CASSSGQGWYNEQFF TGCGCCAGCAGCTCGGGACAGGGATGGTACAATGAGCAGTTCTTC
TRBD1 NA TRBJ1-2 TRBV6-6 CASSYGQGAHYGYTF TGTGCCAGCAGTTACGGACAGGGGGCCCACTATGGCTACACCTTC
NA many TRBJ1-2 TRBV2 CASSRDIQDGYTF TGTGCCAGCAGCCGGGACATCCAGGATGGCTACACCTTC
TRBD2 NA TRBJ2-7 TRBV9 CASSVEAGGLLYEQYF TGTGCCAGCAGCGTAGAGGCGGGGGGGCTCCTCTACGAGCAGTACTTC
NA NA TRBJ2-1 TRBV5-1 CASSLDSYNEQFF TGCGCCAGCAGCCTTGACAGCTACAATGAGCAGTTCTTC
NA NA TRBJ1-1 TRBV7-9 CASSYPGSNTEAFF TGTGCCAGCAGCTATCCGGGGTCTAACACTGAAGCTTTCTTT
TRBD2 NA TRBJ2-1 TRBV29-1 CSVEDPGRGGYDEQFF TGCAGCGTTGAAGATCCTGGGCGGGGGGGCTACGATGAGCAGTTCTTC
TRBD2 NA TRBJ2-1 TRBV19 CASSKLADSYNEQFF TGTGCCAGTAGTAAACTAGCGGACTCCTACAATGAGCAGTTCTTC
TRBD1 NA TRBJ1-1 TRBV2 CASREGQIMNTEAFF TGTGCCAGCAGAGAGGGACAGATAATGAACACTGAAGCTTTCTTT
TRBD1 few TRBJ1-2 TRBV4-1 CASSRQQGAGGYTF TGCGCCAGCAGCCGTCAGCAGGGGGCGGGTGGCTACACCTTC
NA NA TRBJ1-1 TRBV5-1 CASSLGFRRSNTEAFF TGCGCCAGCAGCTTGGGGTTTCGCAGGTCCAACACTGAAGCTTTCTTT
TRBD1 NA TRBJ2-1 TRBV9 CASSPQGAEGQFF TGTGCCAGCAGCCCCCAGGGGGCTGAGGGGCAGTTCTTC
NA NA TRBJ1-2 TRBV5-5 CASSSTFNTGFYGYTF TGTGCCAGCAGCTCGACGTTCAATACAGGATTCTATGGCTACACCTTC
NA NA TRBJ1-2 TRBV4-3 CASSQDFGISNYGYAF TGCGCCAGCAGCCAAGATTTCGGAATATCTAACTATGGCTACGCCTTC
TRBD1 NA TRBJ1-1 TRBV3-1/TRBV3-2 CASSQRGQNTEAFF TGTGCCAGCAGCCAGAGGGGGCAGAACACTGAAGCTTTCTTT
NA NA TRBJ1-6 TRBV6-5 CASREFGSYNSPLHF TGTGCCAGCAGGGAGTTCGGGTCCTATAATTCACCCCTCCACTTT
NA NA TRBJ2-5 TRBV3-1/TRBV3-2 CASSHTGTSETQYF TGTGCCAGCAGCCATACGGGAACATCGGAGACCCAGTACTTC
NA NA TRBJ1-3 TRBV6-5 CASTQSGRSGNTIYF TGTGCCAGCACCCAAAGCGGCCGCTCTGGAAACACCATATATTTT
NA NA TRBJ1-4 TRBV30 CAWRALGAGSNEKLFF TGTGCCTGGAGAGCTCTTGGGGCAGGAAGCAATGAAAAACTGTTTTTT
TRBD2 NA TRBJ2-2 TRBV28 CASSFVLAGGRGTGELFF TGTGCCAGCAGTTTCGTTCTAGCGGGGGGCCGGGGCACCGGGGAGCTGTTTTTT
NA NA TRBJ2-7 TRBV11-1 CASSLEQGYEQYF TGTGCCAGCAGCTTAGAACAGGGATACGAGCAGTACTTC
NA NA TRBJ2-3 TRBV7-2 CASSLRGGPVDTQYF TGTGCCAGCAGCTTAAGGGGGGGGCCCGTAGATACGCAGTATTTT